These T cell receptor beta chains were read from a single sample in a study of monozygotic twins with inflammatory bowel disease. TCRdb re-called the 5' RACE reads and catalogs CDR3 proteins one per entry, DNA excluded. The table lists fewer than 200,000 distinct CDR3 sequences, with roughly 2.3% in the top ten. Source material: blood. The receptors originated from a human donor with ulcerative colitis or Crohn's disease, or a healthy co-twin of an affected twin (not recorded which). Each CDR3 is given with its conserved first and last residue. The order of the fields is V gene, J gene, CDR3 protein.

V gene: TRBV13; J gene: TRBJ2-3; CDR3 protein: CASSLGLAEGTYTQYF
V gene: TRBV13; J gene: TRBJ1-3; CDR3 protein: CASSSGQGSGNTIYF
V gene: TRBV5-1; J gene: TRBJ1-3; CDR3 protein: CASSLSGVSGNTIYF
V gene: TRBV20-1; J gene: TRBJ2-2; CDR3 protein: CSAIQPGLASGELFF
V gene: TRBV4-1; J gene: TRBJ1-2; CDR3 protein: CASSQVGGDNYGYTF
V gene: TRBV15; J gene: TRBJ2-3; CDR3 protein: CATSRDERADTQYF
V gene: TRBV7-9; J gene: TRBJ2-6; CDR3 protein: CASSRGLPSGANVLTF
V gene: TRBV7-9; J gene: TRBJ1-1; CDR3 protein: CASSLGSSRTEAFF
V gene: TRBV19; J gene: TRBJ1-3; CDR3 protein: CASSRATVGNTIYF
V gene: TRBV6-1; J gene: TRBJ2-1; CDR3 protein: CASSLGRGLDEQFF
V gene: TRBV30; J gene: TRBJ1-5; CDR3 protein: CAWSVVSQPQHF
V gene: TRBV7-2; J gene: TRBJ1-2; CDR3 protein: CASSLVGVKGYTF
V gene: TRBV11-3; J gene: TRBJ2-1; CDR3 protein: CASGIPSYNEQFF
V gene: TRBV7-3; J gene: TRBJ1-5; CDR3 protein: CASSPWTERPDSNQPQHF
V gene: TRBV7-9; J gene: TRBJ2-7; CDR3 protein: CASSLEVGGVSYEQYF
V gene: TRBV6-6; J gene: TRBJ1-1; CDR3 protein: CASSPAVGAFF
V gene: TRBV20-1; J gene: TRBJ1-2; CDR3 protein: CSATVPDRGNYGYTF
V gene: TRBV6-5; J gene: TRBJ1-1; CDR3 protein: CASSYTVGRNTEAFF
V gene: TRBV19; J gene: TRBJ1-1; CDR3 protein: CASSTSDGLWTEAFF
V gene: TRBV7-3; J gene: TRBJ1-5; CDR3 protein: CASSKRSGAGSCQPQHF
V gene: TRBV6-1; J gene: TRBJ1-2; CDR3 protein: CASSPIPDRGRASWTF
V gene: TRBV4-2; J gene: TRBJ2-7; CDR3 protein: CASSPSSGVYEQYF
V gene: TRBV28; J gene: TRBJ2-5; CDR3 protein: CASRTGDLAEETQYF
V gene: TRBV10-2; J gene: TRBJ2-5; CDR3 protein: CASKAGNLETQYF
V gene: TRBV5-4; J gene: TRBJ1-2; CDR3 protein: CASSSGRENYGYTF
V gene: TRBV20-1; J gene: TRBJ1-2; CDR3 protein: CSARDDPLGHYGYTF
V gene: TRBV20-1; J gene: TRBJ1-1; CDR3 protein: CSARDTRRGVTEAFF
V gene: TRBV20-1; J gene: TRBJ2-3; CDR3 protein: CSAAGTAKDTQYF
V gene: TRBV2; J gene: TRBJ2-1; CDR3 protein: CASSEAPIGGYSYNEQFF
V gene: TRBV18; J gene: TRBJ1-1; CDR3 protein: CASSPAGNTEAFF
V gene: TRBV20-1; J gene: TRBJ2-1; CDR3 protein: CSAGGRRAEQFF
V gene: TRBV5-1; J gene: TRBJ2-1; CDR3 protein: CASSLEGLARYNEQFF
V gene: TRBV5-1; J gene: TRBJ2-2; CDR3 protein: CASSLAGATGELFF
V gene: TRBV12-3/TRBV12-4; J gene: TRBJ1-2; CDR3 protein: CASSLTLGQNYGYTF
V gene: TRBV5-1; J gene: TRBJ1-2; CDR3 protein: CASSWGQGNYGYTF
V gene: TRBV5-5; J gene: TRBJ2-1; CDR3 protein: CASSLGTSGSNEQFF
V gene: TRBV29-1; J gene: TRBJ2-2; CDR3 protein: CSVEGSGAGELFF
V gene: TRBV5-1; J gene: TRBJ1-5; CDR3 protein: CASSWGINQPQHF
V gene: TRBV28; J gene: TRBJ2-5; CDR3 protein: CASSRDIGETQYF
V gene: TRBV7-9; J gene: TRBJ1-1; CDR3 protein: CASSSPRNRAVEAFF
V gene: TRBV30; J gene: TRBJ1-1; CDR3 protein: CAWSVGVEAFF
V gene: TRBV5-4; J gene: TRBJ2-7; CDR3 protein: CACTDRGTKGQYF
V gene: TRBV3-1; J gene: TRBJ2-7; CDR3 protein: CASSRGQGAYEQYF